This T cell receptor beta chain was captured in a study of beta chain features in type 1 diabetes. Findings and caveats of the study: Lower insertion and higher deletion counts appeared at VDJ junctions in type 1 diabetes patients. Type 1 diabetes patients showed a moderate but significant shortening of TCRB CDR3s in all four CD4+ subsets. Shorter templates might be favored by PCR, and equally so in patients and in controls. Healthy donors had naive, central memory and Treg TCRB repertoires that appeared less similar than those seen among patients.

The isolated RNA, all of it, was reverse transcribed, so expressed TCRB transcripts were what got sequenced. Produced via immunoSEQ multiplex PCR; TCRdb's table is partial and in-frame only. Of around 250,000 clones in the sample, around 15% were seen once. The length of the CDR3 is 12 residues. Trimming removed 5 bases from V and 4 bases from J, with 6 bases in between. Germline V CDR1 and CDR2: MNHEY, SMNVEV (reference sequence). The table lists this clone with a few counts. What it binds is unknown. The chain links TRBV27 to TRBJ1-5; D unresolved. The TCR originated in a man between 25 and 39 years old with type 1 diabetes. Sequencing input: naive CD4+ T cells from blood. CDR3 amino acids: CASSRTNQPQHF. The CDR3 DNA reads TGTGCCAGCAGTAGAACAAATCAGCCCCAGCATTTT.